The rows below give T cell receptor beta chains drawn from one sample of a study of STAT5B mutations in CD4+ large granular lymphocyte leukemia. Here immunoSEQ multiplex PCR was the method, and the copy in TCRdb shows in-frame clones only, minus some. The data hold about 33,000 clones, with 87% observed a single time. Sequenced input: CD4+ T cells from blood buffy coats. These TCRs come from a human donor in good health. Both conserved end residues are part of each CDR3. The D gene is left open where the match is weak. For some rows the clone size is stated as once, few or many, or as a class when expanded; others skip it.

V	J	size	D	DNA	CDR3
TRBV6-1	TRBJ1-5	once	-	TGTGCCAGCAGTGGGGGGGGTAGCAATCAGCCCCAGCATTTT	CASSGGGSNQPQHF
TRBV21-1	TRBJ2-5	-	-	TGTGCCAGCAGCAATCGGCTAGCGGGGATCCAAGAGACCCAGTACTTC	CASSNRLAGIQETQYF
TRBV29-1	TRBJ2-1	-	TRBD2	TGCAGCGTGGCTAGCGGGGCCAGCTCCTACAATGAGCAGTTCTTC	CSVASGASSYNEQFF
TRBV5-1	TRBJ2-3	once	TRBD2	TGCGCCAGCAGCTCCTTCTTGACTAGCGGGAGCGCAGATACGCAGTATTTT	CASSSFLTSGSADTQYF
TRBV5-1	TRBJ1-1	once	TRBD1	TGCGCCAGCAGCTTGGCCCTAGGGACAGGGGGAAAGAACACTGAAGCTTTCTTT	CASSLALGTGGKNTEAFF
TRBV28	TRBJ1-3	-	-	TGTGCCAGCAGTCGTACCGGGACTGGTGGAAACACCATATATTTT	CASSRTGTGGNTIYF
TRBV28	TRBJ1-1	-	-	TGTGCCAGCACCATCCCCGGCGGCACTGAAGCTTTCTTT	CASTIPGGTEAFF
TRBV27	TRBJ1-5	-	-	TGTGCCAGCAGTTTAGGTGGTTTCGCTTTCCAGCCCCAGCATTTT	CASSLGGFAFQPQHF
TRBV5-1	TRBJ2-7	-	-	TGCGCCAGCGGCATGGGGGGACAAACTTCCTACGAGCAGTACTTC	CASGMGGQTSYEQYF
TRBV18	TRBJ2-3	-	TRBD2	TGTGCCAGCTCACCACGGCGGGAGGGCCGGGGAGATACGCAGTATTTT	CASSPRREGRGDTQYF
TRBV19	TRBJ2-7	-	TRBD1	TGTGCCAGTAGTGCGGACAGGGCAACCTACGAGCAGTACTTC	CASSADRATYEQYF
TRBV7-9	TRBJ2-7	few	-	TGTGCCAGCAGCTTAGCGGTAGTCCACTCCTACGAGCAGTACTTC	CASSLAVVHSYEQYF
TRBV5-1	TRBJ2-7	-	TRBD1	TGCGCCAGCAGCCCGGTGGGACAGGGGGACGAGCAGTACTTC	CASSPVGQGDEQYF
TRBV5-1	TRBJ2-3	-	TRBD2	TGCGCCAGCAGCTTGGAAAGGACTAGCGGCACAGATACGCAGTATTTT	CASSLERTSGTDTQYF
TRBV21-1	TRBJ2-1	-	-	TGTGCCAGCAGCGGGCACGGGAGCGGGAGGGACTGGCCTCCCCTCTTCAATGAGCAGTTCTTC	CASSGHGSGRDWPPLFNEQFF
TRBV29-1	TRBJ1-1	-	TRBD1	TGCAGCGTGGCCGGGACAGTAGTCACTGAAGCTTTCTTT	CSVAGTVVTEAFF
TRBV7-9	TRBJ2-1	-	-	TGTGCCAGCAGCTCCCTGGACACTCTTGGGAATGAGCAGTTCTTC	CASSSLDTLGNEQFF
TRBV10-3	TRBJ2-1	-	TRBD1	TGTGCCAGCCAGGAGGACAGGGGATCCAATGAGCAGTTCTTC	CASQEDRGSNEQFF
TRBV28	TRBJ2-6	-	-	TGTGCCAGCAGTCCAACAGGGATGACTGGGGCCAACGTCCTGACTTTC	CASSPTGMTGANVLTF
TRBV4-3	TRBJ1-6	-	TRBD1	TGCGCCAGCAGCCAGGGCGCAGGGGGATATGGTTCACCCCTCCACTTT	CASSQGAGGYGSPLHF
TRBV6-5	TRBJ1-1	-	-	TGTGCCAGCAGCTTGGTGAAGGGGAACACTGAAGCTTTCTTT	CASSLVKGNTEAFF
TRBV6-1	TRBJ2-5	few	-	TGTGCCAGCAGTGAAGAACAGCAAGAGACCCAGTACTTC	CASSEEQQETQYF
TRBV28	TRBJ2-1	-	-	TGTGCCAGCAGTTTAGGGGGACTTAGCGTCCATGAGCAGTTCTTC	CASSLGGLSVHEQFF
TRBV6-6	TRBJ2-1	-	TRBD2	TGTGCCAGCAAAGGACTAGCGGGAGAAAGCTACAATGAGCAGTTCTTC	CASKGLAGESYNEQFF
TRBV5-1	TRBJ2-5	-	TRBD1	TGCGCCAGCAGCAACGGACAGGGGCAAGAGACCCAGTACTTC	CASSNGQGQETQYF
TRBV6-5	TRBJ1-4	-	-	TGTGCCAGCAGGCCAAGGCCAACTAATGAAAAACTGTTTTTT	CASRPRPTNEKLFF
TRBV10-2	TRBJ2-1	-	TRBD1	TGCGCCAGCAGGCCCCCTGACAGGGGGGGTGAGCAGTTCTTC	CASRPPDRGGEQFF
TRBV11-3	TRBJ2-1	-	-	TGTGCCAGCAGCCCCACGGGAAGCGGCCCCTACAATGAGCAGTTCTTC	CASSPTGSGPYNEQFF
TRBV7-2	TRBJ2-7	-	TRBD2	TGTGCCAGCAGCCTTAGCGGGGCCTCTGGGCAGTACTTC	CASSLSGASGQYF
TRBV2	TRBJ2-3	-	TRBD2	TGTGCCAGCATGAAGACTAGCGGGAGAGTGGATACGCAGTATTTT	CASMKTSGRVDTQYF
TRBV28	TRBJ2-5	few	-	TGTGCCAGCAGACAAGAGACCCAGTACTTC	CASRQETQYF
TRBV18	TRBJ2-3	-	TRBD2	TGTGCCAGCTCAACAATTGGGACTAGCGGAAACACAGATACGCAGTATTTT	CASSTIGTSGNTDTQYF
TRBV19	TRBJ2-3	-	-	TGTGCCAGTAGTATTAACCCGGGGGTGGGCACAGATACGCAGTATTTT	CASSINPGVGTDTQYF
TRBV28	TRBJ1-1	-	-	TGTGCCAGCAGTAAACCGGACACAGGCCCGGGGGACGCTTTCTTT	CASSKPDTGPGDAFF
TRBV28	TRBJ1-2	-	TRBD1	TGTGCCAGCAGTATAACAGGGGGTTACGGCTATGGCTACACCTTC	CASSITGGYGYGYTF
TRBV6-1	TRBJ1-6	-	-	TGTGCCAGCAGTGTTGGGCAGGGAACGCCTTCACCCCTCCACTTT	CASSVGQGTPSPLHF
TRBV2	TRBJ2-1	-	TRBD2	TGTGCCAGCAGTGGGGGGCTAGCGGGATTGGACTTCTTC	CASSGGLAGLDFF